Here is one T cell receptor (beta chain) with its context. No antigen is known for it. V was trimmed by 0 bases and J by 4 bases, leaving 11 bases between them. The CDR3 sequence is 15 residues long. The V gene's germline CDR1 is SGHRS and CDR2 YFSETQ. This entry is derived from a study of T cell responses to AZD1222 COVID-19 vaccine. Method: immunoSEQ multiplex PCR; TCRdb's copy keeps in-frame clones and lacks some. The sample has 65,000 to 80,000 clones, roughly 91% seen once. Findings and caveats of the study: Repertoires were obtained solely post-peak T cell response. Just five to seven people given AZD1222 tested seropositive at baseline.

The material was peripheral blood, obtained 28 days after the second dose of the MenACWY control vaccine. This receptor was identified in an adult who received the MenACWY meningococcal vaccine as a control. V usage is TRBV5-1 and J usage is TRBJ1-3, with a possible D match to TRBD1 (5 bases). The DNA of the CDR3 is TGCGCCAGCAGCTTGGAGGGGACGAGAGGAAACACCATATATTTT. Protein: CASSLEGTRGNTIYF.